This TCR beta chain derives from a study of blood T cell repertoires in COVID-19. Study at large: The analysed material was cDNA or gDNA that came from T cells, B-cell-depleted T cells, or PBMCs.

Profiled with immunoSEQ multiplex PCR; TCRdb holds only in-frame clones, not every one. The sample contains fewer than 250,000 clones, roughly 80% of which appear only once. Everyone who took part was about 18 to 90 years old, and they came from 24 US areas. Participant reports of clinical history set cohort assignment. Each recovered donor of Cohort 3 presented with two negative PCRs, clearance, or symptom resolution. The CDR3 spans 18 residues. Trimming cost V 4 bases and J 3 bases; bases outside gene matches: 16. Germline V gene sequence: CDR1 SNHLY, CDR2 FYNNEI. The sequence derives from a man aged 60 to 69 who had recovered from COVID-19. The chain is built from TRBV2 and TRBJ2-7, with TRBD1 matching 9 bases. Sequencing was done on a sample of PBMCs or T cells enriched from blood (not recorded which). CDR3 in amino acids: CASSASGTGLLSFYEQYF. In DNA form, the CDR3 reads TGTGCCAGCAGTGCGAGCGGGACAGGGTTGTTGAGTTTCTACGAGCAGTACTTC.